A single sample is the source of the 29 T cell receptor beta chains below, sequenced in a study of blood T cell repertoires in COVID-19. Clones were sequenced by immunoSEQ multiplex PCR, and TCRdb holds only the in-frame ones, with some missing. This table has nearly 60,000 clones, 70% to 90% appearing once. Sequencing input: peripheral blood. These receptors all stem from a man aged 40-49 years with active COVID-19.

This rearrangement joins TRBV29-1 to TRBJ1-3, with D possibly matching TRBD1 (6 bases). The V gene's germline CDR1 is SQVTM and CDR2 ANQGSEA. V shed 5 bases and J shed 2 bases, with 10 bases lying between them. This CDR3 has 13 residues. The CDR3 DNA is TGCAGCGTTACAGGGTGGCCTGGAAACACCATATATTTT. Its translation: CSVTGWPGNTIYF.

This clone was recorded once. This chain uses TRBV6-5 with TRBJ1-5, with D possibly matching TRBD1 (5 bases). The CDR3 is 12 amino acids. The V gene's germline CDR1 is MNHEY and CDR2 SVGAGI. Deletions cut 5 bases from V and 9 bases from J, with 11 bases between. CDR3 bases: TGTGCCAGCAGTCTCAGGGAATGGCCCCAGCATTTT. As protein: CASSLREWPQHF.

V gene TRBV28 combines with J gene TRBJ1-4, with D unclear. The CDR3 contains 15 residues. Trimming took 3 bases from V and 7 from J, leaving 15 bases between them. Looked up from germline, CDR1 is MDHEN and CDR2 is SYDVKM. CDR3 bases: TGTGCCAGCAGTTTCTTGACAATGAGATCTGAAAAACTGTTTTTT. Protein sequence: CASSFLTMRSEKLFF.

The gene calls are TRBV7-9 and TRBJ2-2; 8 bases line up with TRBD1. Germline CDR1 reads SEHNR; CDR2 reads FQNEAQ (reference sequence). V dropped 5 bases and J dropped 8; count of bases not matched to a gene: 10. The CDR3 has 15 amino acids. CDR3 loop: CASSLTGGRPGELFF. CDR3 coding DNA: TGTGCCAGCAGCCTCACAGGGGGACGGCCTGGGGAGCTGTTTTTT.

The gene calls are TRBV9 and TRBJ2-1, with 9 bases matching TRBD2. Trimming at V came to 0 bases and at J to 4 bases, leaving 8 bases not matched to a gene. The CDR3 has 17 amino acids. Germline loops: CDR1 SGDLS, CDR2 YYNGEE. The CDR3 DNA reads TGTGCCAGCAGCGTAGCTCGCGCGGGAGGGCCGTACAATGAGCAGTTCTTC. Translated, it gives CASSVARAGGPYNEQFF. Combining the CDR3 with reference TRBV9 and TRBJ2-1 gives the whole variable domain DSGVTQTPKHLITATGQRVTLRCSPRSGDLSVYWYQQSLDQGLQFLIQYYNGEERAKGNILERFSAQQFPDLHSELNLSSLELGDSALYFCASSVARAGGPYNEQFFGPGTRLTVL.

The chain carries TRBV4-1 and TRBJ1-2; 9 positions match TRBD1. CDR1 and CDR2 from the germline V gene are MGHRA and YSYEKL. J was trimmed by 8 bases and V by 4 bases; bases with no gene match: 5. The CDR3 has 13 residues. The DNA of the CDR3 is TGCGCCAGCAGCCCCGGACAGGGGAAAGGCTACACCTTC. This gives the protein CASSPGQGKGYTF.

The V gene is TRBV6-5, the J gene TRBJ1-6, with 7 bases identical to TRBD1. The CDR3 runs 15 residues. Germline V lookup: CDR1 MNHEY, CDR2 SVGAGI. J gave up 7 bases and V 8 bases, and 11 bases lay outside the gene matches. The CDR3 DNA reads TGTGCCAGCTTCTCGTTTGGGACAGCAAATTCACCCCTCCACTTT. Translating gives CASFSFGTANSPLHF.

CDR3 region: CASRSTGTGYSPSTYEQYF. In DNA, the CDR3 is TGTGCCAGCAGATCCACCGGGACAGGGTATTCTCCCTCGACCTACGAGCAGTACTTC. V gene TRBV2 combines with J gene TRBJ2-7; 9 positions match TRBD1. V was clipped by 6 bases and J by 2 bases; unmatched bases: 20. Germline V gene sequence: CDR1 SNHLY, CDR2 FYNNEI. This CDR3 has 19 amino acids.

This chain joins TRBV12-3 or TRBV12-4 and TRBJ1-2; 7 bases fit TRBD1. V lost 5 bases, J lost 2 bases, and 2 bases stayed unmatched. The CDR3 contains 13 residues. CDR3 amino acids: CASSPGQNYGYTF. The CDR3 nucleotides read TGTGCCAGCAGTCCGGGACAGAACTATGGCTACACCTTC.

The chain links TRBV4-2 to TRBJ2-3; 10 bases map to TRBD2. The germline gives CDR1 LGHNA, CDR2 YNFKEQ. The CDR3 is made up of 17 amino acids. V was clipped by 1 base and J by 3 bases; unmatched bases: 7. CDR3 bases: TGTGCCAGCAGCCAAGTCGGAGCGGGAGGGCAAACAGATACGCAGTATTTT. This sequence encodes CASSQVGAGGQTDTQYF.

This clone has just one count. The chain links TRBV6-2 or TRBV6-3 to TRBJ1-3; D not certain. Germline values: CDR1 MNHEY, CDR2 SVGEGT. The CDR3 loop spans 17 amino acids. V was trimmed by 2 bases and J by 0 bases, leaving 14 bases between them. In nucleotides, the CDR3 is TGTGCCAGCAGTTACGGTCGATTTTTCAGCTCTGGAAACACCATATATTTT. Protein: CASSYGRFFSSGNTIYF.

V is TRBV4-1 and J is TRBJ2-7, with 7 bases aligning to TRBD2. V lost 2 bases, J lost 13 bases, and 5 bases stayed unmatched. The germline V gene has CDR1 MGHRA and CDR2 YSYEKL. The CDR3 is 11 residues long. In nucleotides, the CDR3 is TGCGCCAGCAGCCAATCACTAGCGTTTTACTTC. This encodes CASSQSLAFYF.

This clone was seen a handful of times. V and J are TRBV6-1 and TRBJ2-3, with 10 bases lining up with TRBD2. The CDR3 extends over 15 amino acids. Germline assignment: CDR1 MNHNS and CDR2 SASEGT. Trimming removed 0 bases from V and 4 bases from J; junction bases left unmatched: 1. The CDR3 reads CASSEALAGPDTQYF. CDR3 nucleotide sequence: TGTGCCAGCAGTGAAGCACTAGCGGGACCAGATACGCAGTATTTT.

This clone was seen once. The chain joins TRBV28 to TRBJ1-1; no reliable D call. V was cut by 7 bases and J by 1 base, with 4 bases left in between. Germline V gene data show CDR1 as MDHEN and CDR2 as SYDVKM. The CDR3 consists of 11 residues. CDR3 protein: CASTGNTEAFF. In DNA, the CDR3 is TGTGCCAGCACAGGGAACACTGAAGCTTTCTTT. Looking up the rest from reference TRBV28 and TRBJ1-1 gives the full variable domain: DVKVTQSSRYLVKRTGEKVFLECVQDMDHENMFWYRQDPGLGLRLIYFSYDVKMKEKGDIPEGYSVSREKKERFSLILESASTNQTSMYLCASTGNTEAFFGQGTRLTVV.

The chain links TRBV7-9 to TRBJ1-2; D uncertain. The CDR3 runs to 14 residues. V was pared by 1 base and J by 7 bases, with 13 bases between. Germline V gene data show CDR1 as SEHNR and CDR2 as FQNEAQ (reference sequence). CDR3 nucleotides: TGTGCCAGCAGCTTAGTAACGGGAGCGGTTGGCTACACCTTC. As protein: CASSLVTGAVGYTF. Looking up the rest from reference TRBV7-9 and TRBJ1-2 gives the full variable domain: DTGVSQNPRHKITKRGQNVTFRCDPISEHNRLYWYRQTLGQGPEFLTYFQNEAQLEKSRLLSDRFSAERPKGSFSTLEIQRTEQGDSAMYLCASSLVTGAVGYTFGSGTRLTVV.

J is TRBJ2-4 and V is TRBV5-1, with D uncertain. The CDR3 contains 15 residues. The germline CDR1 and CDR2 sequences are SGHRS and YFSETQ. Trimming took off 0 bases at V and 0 bases at J, with 7 bases between the two ends. The DNA of the CDR3 is TGCGCCAGCAGCTTGGGGAGCCGAGCCAAAAACATTCAGTACTTC. Translation: CASSLGSRAKNIQYF.

V and J are TRBV28 and TRBJ2-3; 7 positions match TRBD1. Trimming took 4 bases from V and 6 from J; bases not matched to a gene: 13. Germline V CDR1 and CDR2: MDHEN, SYDVKM. The CDR3 has 16 residues. Written as DNA, the CDR3 is TGTGCCAGCAGTTCTCAACAACAGGGGTTGAAGGATACGCAGTATTTT. Residues: CASSSQQQGLKDTQYF.

The table lists this clone with a few counts. The V call is TRBV19, the J call TRBJ1-1; tentatively, D is TRBD1 (6 bases). CDR1 and CDR2 (germline): LNHDA, SQIVND (reference sequence). There are 14 residues in the CDR3. V lost 5 bases and J lost 1, with 11 bases in between. The DNA of the CDR3 is TGTGCCAGTAGTCGTACAGGGTCGAACACTGAAGCTTTCTTT. Translation: CASSRTGSNTEAFF.

The count of this clone is one. CDR3 in amino acids: CASSLTSGRAGSGELFF. Written as DNA, the CDR3 is TGTGCCAGCAGCCTTACTAGCGGGAGGGCCGGATCCGGGGAGCTGTTTTTT. The chain uses TRBV7-3 and TRBJ2-2; 13 bases agree with TRBD2. Germline V gene lookup returns CDR1 SGHTA and CDR2 FQGTGA. This CDR3 is 17 amino acids long. V dropped 5 bases and J dropped 6; count of bases not matched to a gene: 9.

This chain connects TRBV11-2 to TRBJ2-7; 7 nucleotides line up with TRBD1. The length of the CDR3 is 14 residues. Germline CDR1 is SGHAT and CDR2 is FQNNGV. With 5 bases clipped from V and 3 bases from J, the junction kept 7 bases outside the gene matches. The CDR3 region has the DNA TGTGCCAGCAGCACTAGTTGGGACAGCTACGAGCAGTACTTC. It yields the protein CASSTSWDSYEQYF.

CDR3 bases: TGTGCCAGCAGTCCTGGCCGCAGGACGGAAGGGGGCGAGCAGTACTTC. The encoded protein is CASSPGRRTEGGEQYF. The chain employs TRBV7-3 and TRBJ2-7, with D possibly TRBD1 on 6 matching bases. CDR3 size: 16 residues. The V and J ends lost 6 bases and 6 bases respectively, with 24 bases between them. Germline V gene sequence: CDR1 SGHTA, CDR2 FQGTGA. The full variable domain, with the rest looked up from reference TRBV7-3 and TRBJ2-7, is GAGVSQTPSNKVTEKGKYVELRCDPISGHTALYWYRQSLGQGPEFLIYFQGTGAADDSGLPNDRFFAVRPEGSVSTLKIQRTERGDSAVYLCASSPGRRTEGGEQYFGPGTRLTVT.

The chain combines TRBV7-9 with TRBJ2-2; 7 bases line up with TRBD2. Trimming at V came to 1 base and at J to 0 bases, leaving 5 bases not matched to a gene. Germline CDR1 is SEHNR and CDR2 is FQNEAQ (reference sequence). CDR3 size: 17 residues. The CDR3 nucleotides read TGTGCCAGCAGCTTAGGCATGCTAGCGGCGAACACCGGGGAGCTGTTTTTT. Protein product: CASSLGMLAANTGELFF.

The V call is TRBV30, the J call TRBJ2-3; 10 positions match TRBD2. The CDR3 has 15 residues. Germline lookup yields CDR1 GTSNPN and CDR2 SVGIG (reference sequence). Losses at the gene ends were 2 bases for V and 1 base for J; bases not matched to a gene: 3. In DNA form, the CDR3 reads TGTGCCTGGAGTACCGGACTAGCGGGCACAGATACGCAGTATTTT. It specifies CAWSTGLAGTDTQYF.

This clone was counted once. CDR3 loop: CASSLNGRAETEAFF. In DNA form, the CDR3 reads TGTGCCAGCAGCTTAAACGGCAGGGCGGAGACCGAAGCTTTCTTT. The rearrangement joins TRBV7-3 to TRBJ1-1, with D perhaps TRBD1 (5 bases). V was cut by 1 base and J by 8 bases, with 17 bases left in between. The CDR3 is 15 residues long. Germline V lookup: CDR1 SGHTA, CDR2 FQGTGA.

V usage is TRBV19 and J usage is TRBJ2-2; TRBD2 matches at 10 bases. Germline CDR1 reads LNHDA; CDR2 reads SQIVND (reference sequence). This CDR3 comprises 18 residues. J gave up 7 bases and V 0 bases, and 11 bases lay outside the gene matches. DNA of the CDR3: TGTGCCAGTAGTATAGACTCTAGCGGGAGATCGATTTACGGGGAGCTGTTTTTT. It translates to CASSIDSSGRSIYGELFF.

CDR3 in amino acids: CASSLSLAGVDEQYF. CDR3 in DNA: TGTGCCAGCAGCCTATCCCTTGCGGGAGTCGACGAGCAGTACTTC. The chain combines TRBV7-9 with TRBJ2-7; 7 bases match TRBD2. The CDR3 sequence is 15 residues long. The V gene's germline CDR1 is SEHNR and CDR2 FQNEAQ (reference sequence). V lost 5 bases, J lost 5 bases, and 12 bases stayed unmatched.

V and J are TRBV18 and TRBJ2-7; 9 nucleotides line up with TRBD2. The CDR3 loop spans 14 amino acids. V dropped 5 bases and J dropped 3; count of bases not matched to a gene: 5. Germline CDR1 and CDR2: KGHSH and LQKENI. CDR3 in DNA: TGTGCCAGCTCAGCCGGGACTAGCCTCTACGAGCAGTACTTC. Protein product: CASSAGTSLYEQYF.

The J gene is TRBJ1-3, the V gene TRBV28, with 9 bases fitting TRBD1. Germline-derived CDR1 and CDR2 are MDHEN and SYDVKM. The CDR3 spans 15 residues. Trimming removed 3 bases from V and 4 bases from J; junction bases left unmatched: 4. The CDR3 bases are TGTGCCAGCAGTTTGGGACAGGGATCCGGAAACACCATATATTTT. Residues: CASSLGQGSGNTIYF.

The chain recombines TRBV4-2 with TRBJ2-1; 11 bases match TRBD2. In germline, CDR1 is LGHNA, CDR2 YNFKEQ. Trimming cost V 0 bases and J 0 bases; bases outside gene matches: 10. CDR3 size: 20 residues. CDR3 in DNA: TGTGCCAGCAGCCAAGAGGGGACTAGCGGAGGTCTTAGCTCCTACAATGAGCAGTTCTTC. It encodes CASSQEGTSGGLSSYNEQFF.